The 15 T cell receptor beta chains below all came from one sample that was sequenced in a study of beta chain features in type 1 diabetes. Every bit of the isolated RNA underwent reverse transcription, so sequencing read expressed TCRB transcripts. Method: immunoSEQ multiplex PCR; TCRdb's copy keeps in-frame clones and lacks some. The table lists roughly 240,000 clones, more than 65% of them singletons, with 0.053% in the top ten. Sequenced input: naive CD4+ T cells from blood. The receptor set was obtained from a young man in good health.

The J gene is TRBJ1-2, the V gene TRBV19; 7 bases fit TRBD1. Trimming removed 4 bases from V and 4 bases from J; junction bases left unmatched: 3. In germline, CDR1 is LNHDA, CDR2 SQIVND (reference sequence). This CDR3 region has 13 residues. CDR3 in amino acids: CASSRGTAYGYTF. DNA for the CDR3: TGTGCCAGTAGTAGAGGGACAGCCTATGGCTACACCTTC.

This clone was detected once. The J gene is TRBJ1-1, the V gene TRBV28, with 7 bases matching TRBD1. CDR1 is MDHEN, CDR2 SYDVKM, per germline. V dropped 3 bases and J dropped 10; count of bases not matched to a gene: 5. The CDR3 has 12 residues. The CDR3 DNA reads TGTGCCAGCAGTTTGACAGGGCGCGGAGCTTTCTTT. It is translated as CASSLTGRGAFF. The full variable domain, completed using reference TRBV28 and TRBJ1-1, is DVKVTQSSRYLVKRTGEKVFLECVQDMDHENMFWYRQDPGLGLRLIYFSYDVKMKEKGDIPEGYSVSREKKERFSLILESASTNQTSMYLCASSLTGRGAFFGQGTRLTVV.

The CDR3 DNA reads TGTGCCAGCAGCCCCGCGAGGACAGACTATGGCTACACCTTC. Translated, it gives CASSPARTDYGYTF. This chain connects TRBV7-9 to TRBJ1-2, with D possibly matching TRBD1 (6 bases). V lost 5 bases and J lost 3, with 13 bases in between. The CDR3 runs to 14 residues. The germline gives CDR1 SEHNR, CDR2 FQNEAQ (reference sequence).

This rearrangement joins TRBV9 to TRBJ2-5; TRBD2 matches 14 bases. J gave up 4 bases and V 0 bases, and 2 bases lay outside the gene matches. The CDR3 consists of 16 residues. From germline, CDR1 is SGDLS and CDR2 YYNGEE. CDR3 sequence reads: CASSVGGLAGAETQYF. CDR3 coding DNA: TGTGCCAGCAGCGTAGGGGGACTAGCGGGAGCAGAGACCCAGTACTTC. The full variable domain, rest sourced from reference TRBV9 and TRBJ2-5, is DSGVTQTPKHLITATGQRVTLRCSPRSGDLSVYWYQQSLDQGLQFLIQYYNGEERAKGNILERFSAQQFPDLHSELNLSSLELGDSALYFCASSVGGLAGAETQYFGPGTRLLVL.

The V call is TRBV2, the J call TRBJ2-7; 7 bases line up with TRBD1. CDR1 is SNHLY and CDR2 is FYNNEI in the germline V gene. This CDR3 has 12 residues. The J segment lost 3 bases and the V segment lost 6 bases, leaving 2 bases of the junction unmatched. The CDR3 spells CASRGTVYEQYF. For the CDR3, the DNA is TGTGCCAGCAGAGGGACAGTCTACGAGCAGTACTTC. Full variable domain (outside the CDR3, taken from reference TRBV2 and TRBJ2-7): EPEVTQTPSHQVTQMGQEVILRCVPISNHLYFYWYRQILGQKVEFLVSFYNNEISEKSEIFDDQFSVERPDGSNFTLKIRSTKLEDSAMYFCASRGTVYEQYFGPGTRLTVT.

The rearrangement links TRBV9 to TRBJ2-7, with D possibly matching TRBD2 (5 bases). This CDR3 comprises 14 residues. CDR1 is SGDLS, CDR2 YYNGEE, per germline. Trimming pared 4 bases from V and 7 bases from J, leaving 18 bases between. The CDR3 reads CASSPIPELGEQYF. The DNA of the CDR3 is TGTGCCAGCAGCCCGATACCGGAACTAGGGGAGCAGTACTTC.

The chain uses TRBV6-5 and TRBJ2-7, with TRBD1 matching over 7 bases. With V trimmed by 6 bases and J by 2 bases, 7 bases remained unmatched. The CDR3 totals 14 residues. In germline, CDR1 is MNHEY, CDR2 SVGAGI. The DNA for the CDR3 is TGTGCCAGCAGATCCGACAGGGCGCCCTACGAGCAGTACTTC. Protein product: CASRSDRAPYEQYF.

This chain uses TRBV29-1 with TRBJ2-7; 7 bases align to TRBD1. Germline trimming cut 6 bases from V and 7 bases from J; bases unmatched to any gene: 9. Germline lookup yields CDR1 SQVTM and CDR2 ANQGSEA. CDR3 size: 12 residues. The CDR3 coding sequence is TGCAGCGTCCTGACAGGGCCCCGGGAGCAGTACTTC. Protein sequence: CSVLTGPREQYF.

Only a few counts were recorded for this clone. This sequence joins TRBV7-2 and TRBJ2-3; weak D call: TRBD2 (6 bases). This CDR3 comprises 15 residues. CDR1 and CDR2 from the germline V gene are SGHTA and FQGNSA. V shed 2 bases and J shed 0 bases, with 9 bases lying between them. The CDR3 DNA reads TGTGCCAGCAGCTTATGGGGGACTAGCACAGATACGCAGTATTTT. This sequence encodes CASSLWGTSTDTQYF.

The V call is TRBV18, the J call TRBJ2-2, with 7 bases identical to TRBD1. V lost 4 bases and J lost 2; bases outside the gene matches: 4. This CDR3 is 15 amino acids long. Germline-derived CDR1 and CDR2 are KGHSH and LQKENI. For the CDR3, the DNA is TGTGCCAGCTCACGCGACAGGGTAAACACCGGGGAGCTGTTTTTT. This codes for CASSRDRVNTGELFF.

The chain joins TRBV4-3 to TRBJ2-1; no definite D call. CDR1 LGHNA and CDR2 YSLEER come from the germline V gene. CDR3 length: 14 amino acids. Trimming removed 4 bases from V and 0 bases from J, with 7 bases in between. The CDR3 protein is CASSPGSSYNEQFF. In DNA, the CDR3 is TGCGCCAGCAGCCCTGGTTCCTCCTACAATGAGCAGTTCTTC.

J is TRBJ1-1 and V is TRBV19; the D is unclear. V lost 6 bases and J lost 0, with 14 bases in between. The CDR3 consists of 15 residues. Germline CDR1 is LNHDA and CDR2 is SQIVND (reference sequence). CDR3 DNA: TGTGCCAGTAGCGAGCCTCTGAAGCTGAACACTGAAGCTTTCTTT. Translating it yields CASSEPLKLNTEAFF.

The CDR3 nucleotides read TGCAGCGTTACTAGTGGCGAGACCCAGTACTTC. Its protein is CSVTSGETQYF. This chain connects TRBV29-1 to TRBJ2-5, with D possibly being TRBD2 (5 bases). Trimming left V 5 bases short and J 5 bases short, with 9 bases between. CDR1 is SQVTM and CDR2 is ANQGSEA in the germline V gene. The CDR3 runs to 11 residues.

Here the CDR3 reads CSFSMRTSGGTGELFF. The CDR3 DNA follows: TGCAGCTTCTCCATGAGGACTAGCGGTGGCACCGGGGAGCTGTTTTTT. V is TRBV29-1 and J is TRBJ2-2, with 10 bases matching TRBD2. V lost 8 bases to trimming and J lost 4 bases; unmatched junction nucleotides: 13. Germline CDR1 SQVTM, CDR2 ANQGSEA. The length of the CDR3 is 16 residues.

The CDR3 region is CASSHDGWWGGVNTEAFF. CDR3 DNA sequence: TGCGCCAGCAGTCACGATGGGTGGTGGGGCGGAGTGAACACTGAAGCTTTCTTT. This chain connects TRBV23-1 to TRBJ1-1; the D gene is possibly TRBD1 (5 bases). TRBV23-1 is an ORF, and what it does is uncertain. V lost 3 bases and J 0 bases, leaving 20 bases between the germline ends. The CDR3 covers 18 residues.